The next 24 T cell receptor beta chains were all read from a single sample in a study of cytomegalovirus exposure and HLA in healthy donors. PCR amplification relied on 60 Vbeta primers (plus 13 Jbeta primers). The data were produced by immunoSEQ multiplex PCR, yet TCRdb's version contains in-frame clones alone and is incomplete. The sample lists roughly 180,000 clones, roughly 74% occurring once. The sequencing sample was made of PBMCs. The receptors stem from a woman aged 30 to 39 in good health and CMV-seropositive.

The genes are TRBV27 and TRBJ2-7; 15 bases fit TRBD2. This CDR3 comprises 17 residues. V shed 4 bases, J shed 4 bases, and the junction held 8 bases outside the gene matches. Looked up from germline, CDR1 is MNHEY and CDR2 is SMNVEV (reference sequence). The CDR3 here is CASSSGLAGGLYYEQYF. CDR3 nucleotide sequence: TGTGCCAGCAGTTCCGGACTAGCGGGAGGGCTCTATTACGAGCAGTACTTC.

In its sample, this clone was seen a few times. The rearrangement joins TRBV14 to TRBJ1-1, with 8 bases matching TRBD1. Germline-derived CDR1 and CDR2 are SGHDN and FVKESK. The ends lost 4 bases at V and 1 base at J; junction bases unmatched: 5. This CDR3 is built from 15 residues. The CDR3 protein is CASSLGTGWNTEAFF. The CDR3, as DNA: TGTGCCAGCAGCCTGGGGACAGGTTGGAACACTGAAGCTTTCTTT.

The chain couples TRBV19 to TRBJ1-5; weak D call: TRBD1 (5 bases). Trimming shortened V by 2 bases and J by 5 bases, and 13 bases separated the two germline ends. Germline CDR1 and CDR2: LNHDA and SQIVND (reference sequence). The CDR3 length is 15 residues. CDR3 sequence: CASSIPPGVHQPQHF. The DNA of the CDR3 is TGTGCCAGTAGTATACCCCCGGGGGTCCATCAGCCCCAGCATTTT. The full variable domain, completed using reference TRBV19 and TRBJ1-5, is DGGITQSPKYLFRKEGQNVTLSCEQNLNHDAMYWYRQDPGQGLRLIYYSQIVNDFQKGDIAEGYSVSREKKESFPLTVTSAQKNPTAFYLCASSIPPGVHQPQHFGDGTRLSIL.

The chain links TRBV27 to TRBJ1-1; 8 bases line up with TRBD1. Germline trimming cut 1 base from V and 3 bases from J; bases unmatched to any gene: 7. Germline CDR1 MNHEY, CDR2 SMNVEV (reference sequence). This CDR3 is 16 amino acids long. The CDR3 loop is CASSLLRTGRDTEAFF. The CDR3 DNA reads TGTGCCAGCAGTTTATTGCGGACAGGGAGGGACACTGAAGCTTTCTTT.

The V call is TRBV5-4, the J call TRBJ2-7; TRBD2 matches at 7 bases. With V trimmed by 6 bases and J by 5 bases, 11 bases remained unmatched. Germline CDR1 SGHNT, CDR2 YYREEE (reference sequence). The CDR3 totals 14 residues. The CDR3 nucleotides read TGTGCCAGCACTCTGTCCGGGGGGAGAAACGAGCAGTACTTC. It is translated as CASTLSGGRNEQYF.

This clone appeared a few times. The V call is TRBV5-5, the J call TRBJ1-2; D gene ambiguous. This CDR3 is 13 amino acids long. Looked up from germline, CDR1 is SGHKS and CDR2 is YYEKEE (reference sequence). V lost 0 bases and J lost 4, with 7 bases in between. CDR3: CASSLAGSYGYTF. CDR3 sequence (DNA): TGTGCCAGCAGCTTGGCGGGAAGCTATGGCTACACCTTC.

The CDR3 nucleotides read TGCGCCAGCAGCCGCCTCATGTTGGGGGGGGATCAGCCCCAGCATTTT. Its translation is CASSRLMLGGDQPQHF. The gene calls are TRBV4-1 and TRBJ1-5, with D possibly being TRBD1 (5 bases). Trimming took off 4 bases at V and 5 bases at J, with 18 bases between the two ends. From germline, CDR1 is MGHRA and CDR2 YSYEKL. The CDR3 is made up of 16 amino acids.

The CDR3 here is CASRDSLYEQYF. The CDR3 region has the DNA TGTGCCAGCAGGGACAGCTTATACGAGCAGTACTTC. The chain recombines TRBV25-1 with TRBJ2-5; D possibly corresponds to TRBD1 (6 bases). The J call is uncertain, as TRBJ2-7 better fits the DNA end. The CDR3 totals 12 residues. The germline V gene encodes CDR1 MGHDK and CDR2 SYGVNS.

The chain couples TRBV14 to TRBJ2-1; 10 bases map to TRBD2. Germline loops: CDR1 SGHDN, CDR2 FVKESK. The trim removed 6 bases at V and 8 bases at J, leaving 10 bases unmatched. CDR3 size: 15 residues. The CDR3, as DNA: TGTGCCAGCAGGAAGAGCGGGGGGGCCGGGTATGAGCAGTTCTTC. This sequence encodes CASRKSGGAGYEQFF.

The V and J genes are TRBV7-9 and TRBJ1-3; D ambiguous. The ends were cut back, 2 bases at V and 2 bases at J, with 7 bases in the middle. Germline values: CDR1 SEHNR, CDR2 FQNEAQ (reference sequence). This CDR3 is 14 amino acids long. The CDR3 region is CASSLNGAGNTIYF. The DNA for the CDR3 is TGTGCCAGCAGCTTAAACGGGGCTGGAAACACCATATATTTT. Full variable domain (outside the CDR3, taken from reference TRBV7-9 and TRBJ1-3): DTGVSQNPRHKITKRGQNVTFRCDPISEHNRLYWYRQTLGQGPEFLTYFQNEAQLEKSRLLSDRFSAERPKGSFSTLEIQRTEQGDSAMYLCASSLNGAGNTIYFGEGSWLTVV.

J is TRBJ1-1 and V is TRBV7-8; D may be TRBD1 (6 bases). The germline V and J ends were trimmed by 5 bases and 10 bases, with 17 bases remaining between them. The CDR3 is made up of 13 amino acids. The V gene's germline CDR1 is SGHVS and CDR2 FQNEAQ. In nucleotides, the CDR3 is TGTGCCAGCAGCCAACAGGGCTTTTTAGGAGCTTTCTTT. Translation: CASSQQGFLGAFF.

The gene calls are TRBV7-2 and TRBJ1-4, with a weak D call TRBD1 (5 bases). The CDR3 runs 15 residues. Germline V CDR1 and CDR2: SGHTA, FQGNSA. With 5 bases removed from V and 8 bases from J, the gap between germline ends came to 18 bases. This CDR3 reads CASSLPGGGGEKLFF. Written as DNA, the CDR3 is TGTGCCAGCAGCCTTCCTGGGGGGGGTGGGGAAAAACTGTTTTTT.

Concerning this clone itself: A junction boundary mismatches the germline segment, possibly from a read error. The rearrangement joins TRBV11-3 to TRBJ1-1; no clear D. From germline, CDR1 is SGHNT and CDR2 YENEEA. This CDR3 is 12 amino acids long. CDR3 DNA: TGTGCCAGCAGCTTAGGTGACACCGAAGCTTTCTTT. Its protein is CASSLGDTEAFF.

The CDR3 region has the DNA TGCGCCAGCAGAGGGCTAGCGGGGTACGAGCAGTACTTC. It is translated as CASRGLAGYEQYF. V is TRBV5-1 and J is TRBJ2-7, with 9 bases matching TRBD2. This CDR3 region has 13 residues. Germline loops: CDR1 SGHRS, CDR2 YFSETQ. V shed 5 bases and J 4 bases; nucleotides not matched to a gene: 4.

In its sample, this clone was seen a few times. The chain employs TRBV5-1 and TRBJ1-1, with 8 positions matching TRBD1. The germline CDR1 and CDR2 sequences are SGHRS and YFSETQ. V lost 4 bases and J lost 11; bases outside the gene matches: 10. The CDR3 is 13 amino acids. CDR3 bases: TGCGCCAGCAGCCCAGGACAGGGTGAAGAGGCTTTCTTT. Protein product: CASSPGQGEEAFF.

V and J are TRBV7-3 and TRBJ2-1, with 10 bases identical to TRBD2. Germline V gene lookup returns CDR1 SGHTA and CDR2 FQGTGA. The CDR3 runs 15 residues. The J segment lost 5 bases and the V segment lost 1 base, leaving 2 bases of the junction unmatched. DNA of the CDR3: TGTGCCAGCAGCTTAATAGCGGGGGGTAACAATGAGCAGTTCTTC. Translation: CASSLIAGGNNEQFF. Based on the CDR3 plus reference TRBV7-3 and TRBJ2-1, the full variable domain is GAGVSQTPSNKVTEKGKYVELRCDPISGHTALYWYRQSLGQGPEFLIYFQGTGAADDSGLPNDRFFAVRPEGSVSTLKIQRTERGDSAVYLCASSLIAGGNNEQFFGPGTRLTVL.

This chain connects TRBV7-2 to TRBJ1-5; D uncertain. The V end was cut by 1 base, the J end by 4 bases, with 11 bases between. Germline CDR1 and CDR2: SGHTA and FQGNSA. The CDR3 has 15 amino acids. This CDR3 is CASSLESSLNQPQHF. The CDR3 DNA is TGTGCCAGCAGCTTAGAATCCAGTTTGAATCAGCCCCAGCATTTT.

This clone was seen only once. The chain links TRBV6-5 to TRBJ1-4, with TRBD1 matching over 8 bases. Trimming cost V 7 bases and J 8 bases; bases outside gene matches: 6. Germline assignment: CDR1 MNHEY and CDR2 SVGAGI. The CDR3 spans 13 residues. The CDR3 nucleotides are TGTGCCAGCAATTCAGGGGGCGGAGAAAAACTGTTTTTT. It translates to CASNSGGGEKLFF.

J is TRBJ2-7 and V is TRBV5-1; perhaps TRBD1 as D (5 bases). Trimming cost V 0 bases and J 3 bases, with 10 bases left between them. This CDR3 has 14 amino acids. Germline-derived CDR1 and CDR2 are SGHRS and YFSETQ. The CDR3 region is CASSLAEDNYEQYF. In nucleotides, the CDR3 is TGCGCCAGCAGCTTGGCCGAGGACAACTACGAGCAGTACTTC.

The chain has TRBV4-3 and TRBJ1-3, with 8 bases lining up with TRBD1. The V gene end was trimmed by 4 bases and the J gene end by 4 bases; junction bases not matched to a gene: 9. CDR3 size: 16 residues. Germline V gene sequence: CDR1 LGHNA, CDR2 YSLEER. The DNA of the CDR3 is TGCGCCAGCAGCCCAAAGGTCGGACAGGGAGGAAACACCATATATTTT. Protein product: CASSPKVGQGGNTIYF.

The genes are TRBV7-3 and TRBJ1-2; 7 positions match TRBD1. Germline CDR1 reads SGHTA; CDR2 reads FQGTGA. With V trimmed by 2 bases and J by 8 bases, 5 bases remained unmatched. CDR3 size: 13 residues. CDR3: CASSLEGARGYTF. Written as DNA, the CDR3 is TGTGCCAGCAGCTTAGAGGGGGCGCGAGGCTACACCTTC.

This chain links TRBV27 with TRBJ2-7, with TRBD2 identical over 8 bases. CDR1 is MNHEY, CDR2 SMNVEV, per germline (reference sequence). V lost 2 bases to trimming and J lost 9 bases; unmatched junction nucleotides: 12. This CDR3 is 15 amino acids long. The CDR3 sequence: CASSLRAGGFIVQYF. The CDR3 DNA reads TGTGCCAGCAGTTTAAGGGCGGGAGGTTTTATTGTGCAGTACTTC.

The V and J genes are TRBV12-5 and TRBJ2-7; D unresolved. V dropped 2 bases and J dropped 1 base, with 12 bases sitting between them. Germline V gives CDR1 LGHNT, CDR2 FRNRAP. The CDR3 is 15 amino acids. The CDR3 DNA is TGTGCTAGTGGTTTGTCGGCAGGTGCTTCCTACGAGCAGTACTTC. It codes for CASGLSAGASYEQYF.

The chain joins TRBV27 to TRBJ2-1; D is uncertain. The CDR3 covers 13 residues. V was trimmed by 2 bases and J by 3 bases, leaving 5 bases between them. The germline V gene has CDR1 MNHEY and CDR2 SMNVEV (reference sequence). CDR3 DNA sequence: TGTGCCAGCAGTTTACGCGTCTACAATGAGCAGTTCTTC. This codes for CASSLRVYNEQFF.